What follows are 18 T cell receptor beta chains derived from one specimen sequenced in a study of control samples from healthy donors and cancer patients. Assay: immunoSEQ multiplex PCR; the TCRdb copy retains only in-frame clones and omits some. The sample holds 140,000 to 150,000 clones, 80% to 95% seen once. Source material: blood. The receptor set was obtained from a man aged 18 to 30 in good health.

The rearrangement links TRBV6-5 to TRBJ2-2; D uncertain. In germline, CDR1 is MNHEY, CDR2 SVGAGI. The CDR3 totals 15 residues. Trimming removed 5 bases from V and 6 bases from J, with 16 bases in between. The CDR3: CASSRTTPKPGELFF. In nucleotides, the CDR3 is TGTGCCAGCAGTCGGACGACCCCTAAGCCCGGGGAGCTGTTTTTT.

This sequence joins TRBV3-1 (or the pseudogene TRBV3-2) and TRBJ2-1, with D perhaps matching TRBD1 or TRBD2 (5 bases each). V lost 2 bases and J lost 10, with 12 bases in between. CDR1 is LGHDT, CDR2 YNNKEL, per germline (reference sequence). The CDR3 loop spans 13 amino acids. The CDR3 loop reads CASSQQGELEQFF. The CDR3 coding sequence is TGTGCCAGCAGCCAACAGGGAGAGTTAGAGCAGTTCTTC.

The gene calls are TRBV13 and TRBJ2-7; TRBD1 is a possible D gene (8 bases). Germline V CDR1 and CDR2: PRHDT, FYEKMQ (reference sequence). The CDR3 runs to 13 residues. Trimming cost V 5 bases and J 5 bases, with 13 bases left between them. This chain's CDR3 is CASSHTGGDEQYF. CDR3 nucleotide sequence: TGTGCCAGCAGCCATACAGGGGGGGACGAGCAGTACTTC.

This clone was seen a handful of times. The chain has TRBV5-1 and TRBJ1-2; D remains ambiguous. Germline V CDR1 and CDR2: SGHRS, YFSETQ. The CDR3 has 13 residues. Trimming removed 1 base from V and 8 bases from J, with 12 bases in between. CDR3 sequence (DNA): TGCGCCAGCAGCTTGACCTCACAGCGCGGCTACACCTTC. The encoded protein is CASSLTSQRGYTF.

V is TRBV27 and J is TRBJ1-1, with D tentatively TRBD1 (5 bases). V was shortened by 5 bases and J by 8 bases, with 15 bases between the two germline ends. CDR3 length: 13 residues. Germline V lookup: CDR1 MNHEY, CDR2 SMNVEV (reference sequence). The DNA of the CDR3 is TGTGCCAGCAGTGTACGGGGCGCGCTAGAAGCTTTCTTT. Residues: CASSVRGALEAFF.

The rearrangement uses TRBV7-8 and TRBJ2-1, with D maybe TRBD2 (6 bases). The CDR3 covers 14 residues. Germline assignment: CDR1 SGHVS and CDR2 FQNEAQ. The V and J ends lost 1 base and 4 bases respectively, with 8 bases between them. CDR3 nucleotides: TGTGCCAGCAGCTTAGTGGGACTTTACAATGAGCAGTTCTTC. Protein product: CASSLVGLYNEQFF.

The CDR3 DNA reads TGCGCCAGCAGCCAAAGGAGCGGGTCAACGACCCAGTACTTC. Protein product: CASSQRSGSTTQYF. The chain uses TRBV4-1 and TRBJ2-5; D is perhaps TRBD2 (6 bases). The CDR3 spans 14 residues. The V gene's germline CDR1 is MGHRA and CDR2 YSYEKL. The ends were cut back, 2 bases at V and 7 bases at J, with 14 bases in the middle.

V is TRBV30 and J is TRBJ2-2; D might be TRBD2 (5 bases). Germline loops: CDR1 GTSNPN, CDR2 SVGIG (reference sequence). This CDR3 has 17 amino acids. The germline V and J ends were trimmed by 0 bases and 1 base, with 15 bases remaining between them. The CDR3 nucleotides read TGTGCCTGGAGTGTACCCCGCGGTCGGGGGAACACCGGGGAGCTGTTTTTT. As protein: CAWSVPRGRGNTGELFF.

V gene TRBV27 combines with J gene TRBJ2-1, with a possible D match to TRBD2 (5 bases). V lost 3 bases, J lost 5 bases, and 8 bases lay in between. CDR3 length: 13 amino acids. CDR1 and CDR2 (germline): MNHEY, SMNVEV (reference sequence). The CDR3 DNA reads as TGTGCCAGCAGTTTCGAGGGCAACAATGAGCAGTTCTTC. This sequence encodes CASSFEGNNEQFF.

V usage is TRBV12-3 or TRBV12-4 and J usage is TRBJ2-1; possibly TRBD1 or TRBD2 for D (7 bases each). The CDR3 sequence is 13 residues long. Trimming took 5 bases from V and 7 from J, leaving 12 bases between them. The CDR3 reads CASSAGGGNEQFF. The CDR3 DNA is TGTGCCAGCAGTGCAGGGGGGGGGAATGAGCAGTTCTTC.

This chain joins TRBV5-1 and TRBJ1-2, with 11 nucleotides matching TRBD1. This CDR3 has 15 residues. Unmatched junction bases numbered 5, after V lost 4 bases and J lost 3 bases. Germline CDR1 reads SGHRS; CDR2 reads YFSETQ. In nucleotides, the CDR3 is TGCGCCAGCAGCCCAGGACAGGGGGCGTACTATGGCTACACCTTC. Translating gives CASSPGQGAYYGYTF.

The chain has TRBV10-2 and TRBJ2-5; no clear D. CDR3 length: 14 amino acids. From germline, CDR1 is WSHSY and CDR2 SAAADI. V gave up 4 bases and J gave up 1 base, with 10 bases separating them. The CDR3 loop reads CASSVSLAQETQYF. CDR3 coding DNA: TGCGCCAGCAGTGTTAGCCTGGCCCAAGAGACCCAGTACTTC.

This clone came up once. The chain has TRBV4-3 and TRBJ2-3; the match to TRBD2 covers 11 bases. The CDR3 spans 16 residues. Trimming took 0 bases from V and 6 from J; bases not matched to a gene: 5. Germline CDR1 LGHNA, CDR2 YSLEER. DNA for the CDR3: TGCGCCAGCAGCCAAGAAGGTAGCGGGAGGGATGATACGCAGTATTTT. Its translation is CASSQEGSGRDDTQYF.

The genes are TRBV7-9 and TRBJ1-1; D remains ambiguous. The V end lost 1 base, the J end lost 6 bases, and 9 bases lay between the germline ends. Per the germline V gene, CDR1 is SEHNR and CDR2 is FQNEAQ (reference sequence). The length of the CDR3 is 13 residues. The CDR3 coding sequence is TGTGCCAGCAGCTTAGGGACCGACTCTGAAGCTTTCTTT. Its protein is CASSLGTDSEAFF.

The chain uses TRBV19 and TRBJ1-4; D gene uncertain. The CDR3 is made up of 16 amino acids. Trimming cost V 4 bases and J 2 bases, with 14 bases left between them. Germline assignment: CDR1 LNHDA and CDR2 SQIVND (reference sequence). The CDR3 DNA is TGTGCCAGTAGTACACCGGGAGGTACCACTAATGAAAAACTGTTTTTT. This codes for CASSTPGGTTNEKLFF.

The chain couples TRBV11-2 to TRBJ1-1; D call uncertain. The CDR3 runs 13 residues. With 3 bases removed from V and 1 base from J, the gap between germline ends came to 6 bases. CDR1 is SGHAT, CDR2 FQNNGV, per germline. CDR3 amino acids: CASSLSPNTEAFF. The CDR3 DNA reads TGTGCCAGCAGCTTGAGCCCGAACACTGAAGCTTTCTTT.

V and J are TRBV2 and TRBJ1-6; tentative D call: TRBD1 (5 bases). The CDR3 sequence is 16 residues long. Germline loops: CDR1 SNHLY, CDR2 FYNNEI. V was clipped by 5 bases and J by 7 bases, with 18 bases between them. In DNA form, the CDR3 reads TGTGCCAGCAGTTTGCGCGGGGCGGCCCGCAATTCACCCCTCCACTTT. This sequence encodes CASSLRGAARNSPLHF.

The V gene is TRBV3-1 (or the pseudogene TRBV3-2), the J gene TRBJ1-1; 8 nucleotides align to TRBD1. CDR1 and CDR2 from the germline V gene are LGHDT and YNNKEL (reference sequence). This CDR3 contains 15 residues. The J segment lost 4 bases and the V segment lost 2 bases, leaving 6 bases of the junction unmatched. The CDR3 loop reads CASSQLGQATTEAFF. As DNA, the CDR3 is TGTGCCAGCAGCCAATTGGGACAGGCCACCACTGAAGCTTTCTTT.